The sequence of this T cell receptor (beta chain) was determined in a study of cytomegalovirus exposure and HLA in healthy donors. In the case of this clone: The antigen is not known.

PCR was performed using 60 Vbeta and 13 Jbeta primers. Generated by immunoSEQ multiplex PCR, the TCRdb table keeps only in-frame clones and is missing some. Of roughly 110,000 clones listed, more than 75% are singletons. Study findings and constraints: Certain sequence variants were highly shared and formed a cluster, and this cluster was likely a sequencing artifact.

The CDR3 is 14 residues long. Trimming removed 2 bases at V and 1 base at J, with 8 bases between. Germline-derived CDR1 and CDR2 are SGHTA and FQGNSA. Sequenced input: PBMCs. The chain carries TRBV7-2 and TRBJ1-1; D is unresolved. This receptor was obtained from a woman aged 45 to 65 in good health and CMV-seropositive. This chain's CDR3 is CASSLYGGNTEAFF. The CDR3 bases are TGTGCCAGCAGCTTATACGGAGGGAACACTGAAGCTTTCTTT.